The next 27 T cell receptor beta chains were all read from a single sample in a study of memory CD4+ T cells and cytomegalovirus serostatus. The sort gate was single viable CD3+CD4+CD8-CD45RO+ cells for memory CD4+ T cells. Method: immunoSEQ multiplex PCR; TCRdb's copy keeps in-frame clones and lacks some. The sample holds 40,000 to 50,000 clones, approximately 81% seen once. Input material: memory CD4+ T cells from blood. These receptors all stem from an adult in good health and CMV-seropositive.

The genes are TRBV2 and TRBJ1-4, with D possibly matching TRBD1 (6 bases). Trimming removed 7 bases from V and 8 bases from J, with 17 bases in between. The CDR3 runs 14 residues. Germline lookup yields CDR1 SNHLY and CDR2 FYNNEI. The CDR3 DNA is TGTGCCAGCATCAGGGCACAGGGTTTCGAAAAACTGTTTTTT. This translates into CASIRAQGFEKLFF.

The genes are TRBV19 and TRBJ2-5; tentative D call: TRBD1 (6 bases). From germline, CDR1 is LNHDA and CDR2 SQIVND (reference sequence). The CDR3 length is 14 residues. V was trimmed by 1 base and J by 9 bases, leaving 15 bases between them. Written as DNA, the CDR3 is TGTGCCAGTAGTATAGGACAGGACCCCCCGTCCCAGTACTTC. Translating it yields CASSIGQDPPSQYF.

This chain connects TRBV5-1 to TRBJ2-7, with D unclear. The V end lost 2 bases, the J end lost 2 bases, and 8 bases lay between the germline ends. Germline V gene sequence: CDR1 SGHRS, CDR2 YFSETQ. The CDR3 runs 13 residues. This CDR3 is CASSFQPAYEQYF. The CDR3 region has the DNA TGCGCCAGCAGCTTCCAGCCCGCCTACGAGCAGTACTTC.

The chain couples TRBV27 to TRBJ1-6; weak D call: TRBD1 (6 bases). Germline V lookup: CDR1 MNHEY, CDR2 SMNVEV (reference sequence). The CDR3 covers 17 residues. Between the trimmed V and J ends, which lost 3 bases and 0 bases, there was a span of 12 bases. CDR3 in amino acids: CASSFAGDLSYNSPLHF. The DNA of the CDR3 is TGTGCCAGCAGTTTTGCAGGGGACCTCTCCTATAATTCACCCCTCCACTTT.

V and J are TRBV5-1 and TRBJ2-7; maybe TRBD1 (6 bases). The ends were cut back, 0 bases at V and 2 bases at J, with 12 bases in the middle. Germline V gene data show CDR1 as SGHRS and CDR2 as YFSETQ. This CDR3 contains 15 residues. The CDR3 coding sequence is TGCGCCAGCAGCTTGGTGACAGGACCCACCTACGAGCAGTACTTC. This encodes CASSLVTGPTYEQYF.

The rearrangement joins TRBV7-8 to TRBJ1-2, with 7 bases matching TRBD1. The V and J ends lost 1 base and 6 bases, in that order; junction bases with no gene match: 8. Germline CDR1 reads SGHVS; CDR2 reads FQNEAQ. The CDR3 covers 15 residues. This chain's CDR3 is CASSLVGGGWDGYTF. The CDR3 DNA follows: TGTGCCAGCAGCTTAGTGGGAGGGGGCTGGGATGGCTACACCTTC.

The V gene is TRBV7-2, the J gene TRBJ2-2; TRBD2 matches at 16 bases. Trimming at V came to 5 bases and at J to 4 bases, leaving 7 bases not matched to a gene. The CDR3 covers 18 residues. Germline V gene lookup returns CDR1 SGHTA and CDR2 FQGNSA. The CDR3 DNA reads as TGTGCCAGCAGCATGGGACTAGCGGGGGGGAGTCCCACCGGGGAGCTGTTTTTT. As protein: CASSMGLAGGSPTGELFF.

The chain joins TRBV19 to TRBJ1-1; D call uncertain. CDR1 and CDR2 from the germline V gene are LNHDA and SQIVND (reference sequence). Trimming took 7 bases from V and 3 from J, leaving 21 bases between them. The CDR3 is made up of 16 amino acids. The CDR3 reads CASKASGIDRDTEAFF. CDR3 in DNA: TGTGCCAGTAAGGCTTCAGGTATCGATAGGGACACTGAAGCTTTCTTT. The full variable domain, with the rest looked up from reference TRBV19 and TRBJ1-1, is DGGITQSPKYLFRKEGQNVTLSCEQNLNHDAMYWYRQDPGQGLRLIYYSQIVNDFQKGDIAEGYSVSREKKESFPLTVTSAQKNPTAFYLCASKASGIDRDTEAFFGQGTRLTVV.

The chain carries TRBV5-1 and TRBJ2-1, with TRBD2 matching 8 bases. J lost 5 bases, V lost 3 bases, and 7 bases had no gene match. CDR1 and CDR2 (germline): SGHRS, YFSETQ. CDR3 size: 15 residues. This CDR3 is CASSSLAGGDNEQFF. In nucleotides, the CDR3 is TGCGCCAGCAGCTCCCTAGCGGGCGGTGACAATGAGCAGTTCTTC.

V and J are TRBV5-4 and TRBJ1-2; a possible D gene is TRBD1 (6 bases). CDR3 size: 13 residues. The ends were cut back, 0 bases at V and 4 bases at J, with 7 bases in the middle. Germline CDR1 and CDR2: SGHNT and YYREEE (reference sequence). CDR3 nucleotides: TGTGCCAGCAGCTTGGTGGACAGCTATGGCTACACCTTC. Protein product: CASSLVDSYGYTF. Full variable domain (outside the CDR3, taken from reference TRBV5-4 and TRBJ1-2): ETGVTQSPTHLIKTRGQQVTLRCSSQSGHNTVSWYQQALGQGPQFIFQYYREEENGRGNFPPRFSGLQFPNYSSELNVNALELDDSALYLCASSLVDSYGYTFGSGTRLTVV.

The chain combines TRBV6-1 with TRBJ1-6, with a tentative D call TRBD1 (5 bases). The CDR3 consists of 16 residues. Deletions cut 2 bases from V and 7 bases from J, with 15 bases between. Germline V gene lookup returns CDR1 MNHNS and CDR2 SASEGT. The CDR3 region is CASSEYFRATNSPLHF. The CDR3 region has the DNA TGTGCCAGCAGTGAATATTTCAGGGCCACGAATTCACCCCTCCACTTT.

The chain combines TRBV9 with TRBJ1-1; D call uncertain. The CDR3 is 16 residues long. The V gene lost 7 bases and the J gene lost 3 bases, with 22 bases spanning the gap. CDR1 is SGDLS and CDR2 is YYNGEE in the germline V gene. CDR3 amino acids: CASPEERRAFDTEAFF. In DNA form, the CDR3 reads TGTGCCAGCCCAGAGGAGAGACGGGCATTCGACACTGAAGCTTTCTTT.

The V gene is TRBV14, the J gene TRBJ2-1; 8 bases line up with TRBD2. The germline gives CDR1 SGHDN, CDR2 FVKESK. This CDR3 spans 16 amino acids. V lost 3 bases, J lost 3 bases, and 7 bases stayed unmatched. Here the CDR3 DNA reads TGTGCCAGCAGCCAGGATAGCGGGGCCTACTACAATGAGCAGTTCTTC. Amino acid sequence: CASSQDSGAYYNEQFF.

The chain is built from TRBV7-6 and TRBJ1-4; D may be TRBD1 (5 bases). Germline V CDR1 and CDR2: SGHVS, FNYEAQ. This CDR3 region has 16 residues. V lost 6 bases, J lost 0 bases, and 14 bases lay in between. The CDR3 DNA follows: TGTGCCAGCAGTCCAGGGAGGGTCTCAACTAATGAAAAACTGTTTTTT. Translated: CASSPGRVSTNEKLFF.

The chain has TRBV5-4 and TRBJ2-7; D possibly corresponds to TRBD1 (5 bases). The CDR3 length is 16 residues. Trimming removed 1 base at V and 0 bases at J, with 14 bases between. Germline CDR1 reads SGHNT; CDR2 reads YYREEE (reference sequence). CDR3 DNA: TGTGCCAGCAGCTTGTCATTTCAGGGCGGCTCCTACGAGCAGTACTTC. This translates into CASSLSFQGGSYEQYF.

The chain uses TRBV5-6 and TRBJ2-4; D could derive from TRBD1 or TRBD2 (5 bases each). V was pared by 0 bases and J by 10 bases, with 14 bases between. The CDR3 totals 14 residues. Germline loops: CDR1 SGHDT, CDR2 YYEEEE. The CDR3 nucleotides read TGTGCCAGCAGCTTGGTCTCGGGGCCGCGGATTCAGTACTTC. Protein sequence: CASSLVSGPRIQYF.

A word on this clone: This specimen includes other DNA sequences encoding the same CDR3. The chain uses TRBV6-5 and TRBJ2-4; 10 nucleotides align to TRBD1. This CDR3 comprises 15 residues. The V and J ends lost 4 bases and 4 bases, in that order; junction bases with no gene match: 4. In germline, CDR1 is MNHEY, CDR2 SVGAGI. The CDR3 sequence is CASSSPGQGKNIQYF. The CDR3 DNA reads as TGTGCCAGCAGTTCGCCGGGACAGGGGAAAAACATTCAGTACTTC.

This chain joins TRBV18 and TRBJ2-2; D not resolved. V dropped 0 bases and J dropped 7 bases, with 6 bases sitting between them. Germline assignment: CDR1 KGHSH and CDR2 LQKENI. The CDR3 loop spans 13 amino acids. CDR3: CASSPPVFGELFF. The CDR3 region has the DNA TGTGCCAGCTCACCACCCGTTTTCGGGGAGCTGTTTTTT.

The CDR3 loop is CASSLKTSGALRQYF. The CDR3, as DNA: TGTGCCAGCAGCTTAAAGACTAGCGGGGCTTTACGGCAGTACTTC. The chain carries TRBV7-2 and TRBJ2-7; TRBD2 agrees at 11 bases. Germline V CDR1 and CDR2: SGHTA, FQGNSA. This CDR3 has 15 amino acids. The junction had 9 bases not matched to a gene; V was cut back by 2 bases and J by 9 bases.

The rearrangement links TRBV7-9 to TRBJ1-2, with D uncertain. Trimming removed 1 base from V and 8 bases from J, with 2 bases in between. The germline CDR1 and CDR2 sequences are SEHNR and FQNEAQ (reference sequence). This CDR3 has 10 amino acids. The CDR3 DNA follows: TGTGCCAGCAGCTTAGACGGCTACACCTTC. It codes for CASSLDGYTF.

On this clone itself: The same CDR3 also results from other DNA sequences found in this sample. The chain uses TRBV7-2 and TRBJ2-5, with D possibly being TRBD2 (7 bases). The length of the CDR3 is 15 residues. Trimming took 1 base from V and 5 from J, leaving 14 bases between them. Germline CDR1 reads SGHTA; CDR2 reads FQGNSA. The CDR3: CASSLVGGRGETQYF. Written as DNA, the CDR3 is TGTGCCAGCAGCTTAGTGGGGGGGCGCGGGGAGACCCAGTACTTC.

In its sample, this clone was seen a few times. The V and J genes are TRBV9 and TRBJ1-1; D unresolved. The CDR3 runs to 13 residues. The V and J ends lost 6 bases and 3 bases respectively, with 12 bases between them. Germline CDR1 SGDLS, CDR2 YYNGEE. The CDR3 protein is CASTREADTEAFF. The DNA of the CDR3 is TGTGCCAGCACCCGAGAGGCGGACACTGAAGCTTTCTTT.

The CDR3 reads CASSRGKGEGDYTF. The DNA for the CDR3 is TGTGCCAGCAGCCGAGGGAAAGGGGAAGGGGACTACACCTTC. This chain joins TRBV7-2 and TRBJ1-2, with D perhaps matching TRBD1 (5 bases). This CDR3 contains 14 residues. Germline V gives CDR1 SGHTA, CDR2 FQGNSA. Trimming removed 5 bases from V and 10 bases from J, with 20 bases in between.

CDR3 sequence: CSVVVAGVGELFF. The DNA for the CDR3 is TGCAGCGTTGTAGTTGCGGGGGTCGGGGAGCTGTTTTTT. The chain recombines TRBV29-1 with TRBJ2-2; 7 nucleotides align to TRBD2. The CDR3 is 13 amino acids. CDR1 SQVTM and CDR2 ANQGSEA come from the germline V gene. V lost 4 bases, J lost 7 bases, and 6 bases stayed unmatched.

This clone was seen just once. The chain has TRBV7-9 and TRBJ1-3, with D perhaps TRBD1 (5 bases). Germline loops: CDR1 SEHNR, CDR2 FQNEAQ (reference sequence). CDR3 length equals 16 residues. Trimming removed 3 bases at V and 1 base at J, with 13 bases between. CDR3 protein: CASSFAASGSGNTIYF. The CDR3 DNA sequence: TGTGCCAGCAGCTTTGCCGCCTCAGGGTCTGGAAACACCATATATTTT.

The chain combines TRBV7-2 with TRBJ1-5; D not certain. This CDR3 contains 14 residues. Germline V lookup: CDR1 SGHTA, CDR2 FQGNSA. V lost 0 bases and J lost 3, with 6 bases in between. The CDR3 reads CASSLARVNQPQHF. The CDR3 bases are TGTGCCAGCAGCTTAGCAAGGGTCAATCAGCCCCAGCATTTT.

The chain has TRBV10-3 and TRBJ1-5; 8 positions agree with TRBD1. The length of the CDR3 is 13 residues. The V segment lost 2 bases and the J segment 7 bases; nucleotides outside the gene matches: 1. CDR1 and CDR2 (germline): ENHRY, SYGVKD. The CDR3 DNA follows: TGTGCCATCAGTGAGACAGGGGGACAGCCCCAGCATTTT. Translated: CAISETGGQPQHF.